This record covers a single TCR beta chain. The source of the sample is a study of shared clonotypes between healthy human individuals. Turning to the study itself: The donors, two women and a few men, were aged 18 to 49.

Cells designated naive CD8 were CD45RO-negative and were positively selected for CCR7, with terminally differentiated effector memory CD45RA+ cells excluded. Across several immunoSEQ plates, the genomic DNA of each subset was split evenly. Method: immunoSEQ multiplex PCR; TCRdb's copy keeps in-frame clones and lacks some. The profile shows roughly 2,000,000 clones, about 94% of them singletons. The receptor was derived from a young man in good health. The sample comprised naive CD8+ T cells sorted from blood.

CDR3 in amino acids: CASSLAGSGSTYNEQFF. The CDR3 DNA sequence: TGTGCCAGCAGCTTAGCGGGCAGCGGGAGTACCTACAATGAGCAGTTCTTC. The V call is TRBV7-9, the J call TRBJ2-1; 8 bases are a match to TRBD2. From germline, CDR1 is SEHNR and CDR2 FQNEAQ (reference sequence). Trimming removed 0 bases from V and 2 bases from J; junction bases left unmatched: 6. This CDR3 contains 17 residues.